What follows describes a single TCR beta chain. There are a few counts of this clonotype. Its antigen is unknown. No qualities accompany the bases; no much larger clone lies one base away. This sample is drawn from a study of blood T cells in healthy people across ages (dated by TCRdb to 2015 to 2017). Turning to the overall study: In model experiments, roughly one uniquely barcoded TCR beta cDNA molecule per two T cells was captured by template switching. The study measured age-related changes in TCR beta repertoire diversity using deep sequencing normalized with unique cDNA molecular identifiers. The donors were split into four age groups: young (average roughly 15 years), middle-aged (about 40), aged (roughly 60) and long-lived (approximately 80). Donors of different ages were randomly distributed across sequencing lanes to avoid experimental bias. The study analyzed two additional independent replicas of 1 million unique cDNA reads from the same blood draw for two donors, one aged 18 to 30 and one aged 80 or older.

CDR1 and CDR2 (SEHNR, FQNEAQ) derive from the germline V gene (reference sequence). There are 12 amino acids in the CDR3, from cysteine to phenylalanine inclusive. The DNA shown is the 36-base CDR3, in frame from base 1. The V end loses 5 bases and the J end loses 7 bases, and a stretch of 8 bases separates them. The donors were roughly 39 Caucasian individuals from Russia, aged roughly 6 to 100 years, who were systemically healthy. Each donor gave around 9 milliliters of peripheral blood, collected into EDTA-treated Vacutainer tubes. Ficoll-Paque density-gradient centrifugation was used to isolate PBMCs, with at least 6 million per sample. Trizol reagent was used to extract total RNA from PBMCs, with at least 5.5 micrograms per sample. For every donor, an aliquot of PBMCs went through flow cytometry to measure the percentages of naive CD45RAhigh/CD27high T cells. Library preparation used 5' RACE. The sequencer listed for this sample is Illumina HiSeq 2500. A second PCR of about 6 to 12 cycles was run with a J-beta primer mix and a sample-barcoded 5' primer. A unique molecular identifier was introduced onto each TCR beta cDNA molecule by a template-switch 5' adaptor carrying 12 random nucleotides. Each sample yielded at least 3 million CDR3-containing paired-end reads. All of the RNA was converted into first-strand cDNA using the Mint cDNA synthesis kit, with a TRBC-specific oligonucleotide serving as the primer. All cDNA was treated with uracil-DNA glycosylase and then went through a first 18-cycle PCR with the universal primers M1SS and BC2_uni_R. The original pipeline was this. Each sample was normalized by randomly selecting 1 million high-quality reads, each carrying a distinct molecular identifier. Reads sharing molecular identifiers were discarded rather than binned into consensus sequences. MiTCR, run with a Q25 quality threshold and the strictest error-elimination algorithm, handled CDR3 identification, clonotype clustering and error correction. A nonparametric unseen species model with Euler transformation was used to estimate lower-bound total TCR beta diversity. Through fastp at Q25 and MiXCR, TCRdb rebuilt clones from the public reads, retaining in-frame beta chains. Entries are consolidated by CDR3 protein sequence, retaining the most common genes and DNA. The V and J calls come from TCRdb's annotation, not from the publication. The sample table holds about 1.6 million distinct CDR3 sequences, of which about 31% were seen once. The leading ten clones occupy about 11% of the sample.

Overall study results and their limits: Estimates of total diversity based on one million sequenced T cells were regarded as lower bounds and as underestimates. Because profiling used bulk unsorted PBMCs, naive and antigen-experienced compartments could not be compared conclusively. Because donor CMV infection status was unknown, age-related changes in expanded clonotypes were potentially confounded. As age increased, observed TCR beta diversity per million T cells dropped in a roughly linear way, and a significant reduction was already evident by age around 41. Observed TCR beta diversity correlated strongly with the percentage of naive T cells measured by flow cytometry. Compared with the aged group, more naive CD4+ T cells, fewer expanded clones and increased TCR diversity were shown by the long-lived group, suggesting age selection.

This chain is built from TRBV7-9 and TRBJ1-4, with the identity of the D gene unclear. This clonotype was obtained from a woman in her twenties or thirties in good health. Sequencing was performed on blood. The CDR3 region reads CASSPSLEKLFF. In nucleotide form, the sequence is TGTGCCAGCAGCCCATCCCTTGAAAAACTGTTTTTT.